This entry lists 15 T cell receptor beta chains sequenced from one sample in a study of blood T cell repertoires in COVID-19. Measured with immunoSEQ multiplex PCR; TCRdb has only the in-frame clones, and not every one. The data contain hundreds of thousands of clones, around 85% of them singletons. Sequences were obtained from peripheral blood. The receptors shown here come from a man aged 35 to 55 with acute or convalescent COVID-19.

The chain combines TRBV4-1 with TRBJ1-2; D is undetermined. The CDR3 is 14 amino acids. The germline CDR1 and CDR2 sequences are MGHRA and YSYEKL. V was pared by 1 base and J by 8 bases, with 14 bases between. The CDR3 region is CASSQARGEGGYTF. The CDR3 DNA follows: TGCGCCAGCAGCCAAGCCCGGGGAGAAGGGGGCTACACCTTC.

V usage is TRBV4-1 and J usage is TRBJ2-5, with a tentative D call TRBD2 (5 bases). The CDR3 spans 15 residues. Germline CDR1 MGHRA, CDR2 YSYEKL. The V end lost 0 bases, the J end lost 7 bases, and 15 bases lay between the germline ends. The CDR3, as DNA: TGCGCCAGCAGCCAAGATCCAGGTACCCGGGGGACCCAGTACTTC. Protein sequence: CASSQDPGTRGTQYF.

The V and J genes are TRBV7-2 and TRBJ1-2; the D is unclear. The CDR3 has 16 residues. Per germline, CDR1 SGHTA and CDR2 FQGNSA. Trimming stripped 1 base from V and 1 base from J, with 13 bases between. CDR3: CASSLVGRTLNYGYTF. CDR3 nucleotides: TGTGCCAGCAGCTTAGTGGGCCGAACCCTTAACTATGGCTACACCTTC.

The V gene is TRBV6-5, the J gene TRBJ2-7; TRBD1 aligns across 9 bases. Germline CDR1 reads MNHEY; CDR2 reads SVGAGI. Trimming cost V 2 bases and J 5 bases; bases outside gene matches: 1. There are 13 residues in the CDR3. CDR3 sequence: CASSYRTGDEQYF. The CDR3 coding sequence is TGTGCCAGCAGTTACCGGACAGGGGACGAGCAGTACTTC.

The CDR3 here is CASSPGQGSNYGYTF. CDR3 in DNA: TGCGCCAGCAGCCCAGGACAGGGCTCTAACTATGGCTACACCTTC. The chain recombines TRBV4-1 with TRBJ1-2, with TRBD1 matching 8 bases. The germline gives CDR1 MGHRA, CDR2 YSYEKL. V was pared by 4 bases and J by 0 bases, with 4 bases of the junction left unmatched. This CDR3 contains 15 residues.

The chain employs TRBV24-1 and TRBJ2-7; 8 nucleotides match TRBD1. The CDR3 covers 15 residues. Germline CDR1 KGHDR, CDR2 SFDVKD. V lost 2 bases to trimming and J lost 2 bases; unmatched junction nucleotides: 4. CDR3 residues: CATSDWTGKTYEQYF. The CDR3 DNA reads TGTGCCACCAGTGATTGGACAGGGAAGACCTACGAGCAGTACTTC.

This chain links TRBV20-1 with TRBJ2-7; TRBD2 matches 7 bases. J lost 4 bases, V lost 6 bases, and 3 bases had no gene match. From germline, CDR1 is DFQATT and CDR2 SNEGSKA (reference sequence). The CDR3 contains 11 residues. The CDR3 here is CSAGGRYEQYF. In DNA form, the CDR3 reads TGCAGTGCCGGCGGGAGATACGAGCAGTACTTC.

V and J are TRBV6-1 and TRBJ2-3, with TRBD2 matching 10 bases. V dropped 1 base and J dropped 4; count of bases not matched to a gene: 8. Germline-derived CDR1 and CDR2 are MNHNS and SASEGT. The CDR3 length is 17 residues. The CDR3 coding sequence is TGTGCCAGCAGTGAAGGTCATCTAGCGGGAGCGTCAGATACGCAGTATTTT. It codes for CASSEGHLAGASDTQYF.

The chain joins TRBV5-1 to TRBJ1-1; D is uncertain. The ends were cut back, 0 bases at V and 2 bases at J, with 11 bases in the middle. Germline CDR1 reads SGHRS; CDR2 reads YFSETQ. The CDR3 is 15 residues long. CDR3 protein: CASSLGGSTNTEAFF. DNA for the CDR3: TGCGCCAGCAGCTTGGGCGGGTCGACTAACACTGAAGCTTTCTTT.

The chain employs TRBV6-5 and TRBJ1-4; TRBD1 might be the D (5 bases). Per germline, CDR1 MNHEY and CDR2 SVGAGI. Trimming stripped 6 bases from V and 5 bases from J, with 13 bases between. The length of the CDR3 is 14 residues. In DNA form, the CDR3 reads TGTGCCAGCAGCAGGGCAACGACAAATGAAAAACTGTTTTTT. Its translation is CASSRATTNEKLFF.

The chain carries TRBV27 and TRBJ1-2, with D unclear. CDR3 length equals 13 residues. V lost 3 bases, J lost 4 bases, and 9 bases lay in between. Germline V gene sequence: CDR1 MNHEY, CDR2 SMNVEV (reference sequence). CDR3 in amino acids: CASSFGPGYGYTF. DNA of the CDR3: TGTGCCAGCAGTTTTGGGCCCGGCTATGGCTACACCTTC.

This clone has a single count. The chain carries TRBV19 and TRBJ2-5; 8 nucleotides line up with TRBD2. Germline-derived CDR1 and CDR2 are LNHDA and SQIVND (reference sequence). V shed 4 bases and J 5 bases; nucleotides not matched to a gene: 6. The CDR3 has 14 amino acids. This CDR3 reads CASSTSAGVETQYF. CDR3 bases: TGTGCCAGTAGTACCTCAGCGGGGGTGGAGACCCAGTACTTC.

This chain joins TRBV28 and TRBJ2-7, with 9 bases that match TRBD2. This CDR3 spans 14 amino acids. With 6 bases clipped from V and 3 bases from J, the junction kept 6 bases outside the gene matches. CDR1 is MDHEN, CDR2 SYDVKM, per germline. The CDR3 spells CASRRTSANYEQYF. In nucleotides, the CDR3 is TGTGCCAGCAGGCGGACTAGCGCAAACTACGAGCAGTACTTC.

The chain uses TRBV5-1 and TRBJ2-3; 9 bases agree with TRBD1. Germline CDR1 and CDR2: SGHRS and YFSETQ. The CDR3 runs 14 residues. V dropped 4 bases and J dropped 5; count of bases not matched to a gene: 5. CDR3 sequence (DNA): TGCGCCAGCAGCCCACAGGGGGCTGAAGATACGCAGTATTTT. Protein: CASSPQGAEDTQYF.

The chain recombines TRBV6-5 with TRBJ2-2; D is ambiguous. This CDR3 is built from 13 residues. Germline lookup yields CDR1 MNHEY and CDR2 SVGAGI. Trimming stripped 6 bases from V and 1 base from J, with 6 bases between. The CDR3, as DNA: TGTGCCAGCAGGCCACAGAACACCGGGGAGCTGTTTTTT. Its protein product is CASRPQNTGELFF.